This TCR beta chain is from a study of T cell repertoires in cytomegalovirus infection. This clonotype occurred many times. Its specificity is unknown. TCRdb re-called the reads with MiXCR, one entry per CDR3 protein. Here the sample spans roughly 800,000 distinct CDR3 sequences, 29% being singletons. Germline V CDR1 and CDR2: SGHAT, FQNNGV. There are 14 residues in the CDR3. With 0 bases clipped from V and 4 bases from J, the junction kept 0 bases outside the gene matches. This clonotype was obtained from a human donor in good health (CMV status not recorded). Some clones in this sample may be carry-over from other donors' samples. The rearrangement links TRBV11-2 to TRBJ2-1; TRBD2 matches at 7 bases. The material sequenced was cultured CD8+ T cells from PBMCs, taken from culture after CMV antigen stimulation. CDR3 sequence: CASSLDGGYNEQFF. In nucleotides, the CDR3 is TGTGCCAGCAGCTTAGACGGGGGGTACAATGAGCAGTTCTTC.